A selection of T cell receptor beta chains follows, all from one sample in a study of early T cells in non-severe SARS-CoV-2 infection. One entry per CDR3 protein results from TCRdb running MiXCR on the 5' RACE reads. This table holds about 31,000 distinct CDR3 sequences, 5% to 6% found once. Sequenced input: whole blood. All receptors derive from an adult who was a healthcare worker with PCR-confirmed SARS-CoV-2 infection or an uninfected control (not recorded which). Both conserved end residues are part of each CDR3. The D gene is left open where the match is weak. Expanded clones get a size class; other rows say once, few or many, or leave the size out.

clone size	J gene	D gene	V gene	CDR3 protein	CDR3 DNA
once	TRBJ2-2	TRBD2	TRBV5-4	CASKTSMAGGGTGELFF	TGTGCCAGCAAGACCTCCATGGCGGGAGGAGGCACCGGGGAGCTGTTTTTT
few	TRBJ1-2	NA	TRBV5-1	CASSPDRPNYGYTF	TGCGCCAGCAGCCCCGACAGACCTAACTATGGCTACACCTTC
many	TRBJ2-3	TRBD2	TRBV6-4	CASSESSGASDTQYF	TGTGCCAGCAGTGAGTCTAGCGGAGCTTCAGATACGCAGTATTTT
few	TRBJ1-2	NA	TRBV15	CATSRGTYGYTF	TGTGCCACCAGCAGAGGGACTTATGGCTACACCTTC
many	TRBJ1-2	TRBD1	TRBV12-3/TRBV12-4	CASSSDRGGYGYTF	TGTGCCAGCAGTTCGGACAGGGGCGGCTATGGCTACACCTTC
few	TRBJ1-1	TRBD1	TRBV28	CASQGQLLFTEAFF	TGTGCCAGTCAGGGACAGTTACTCTTCACTGAAGCTTTCTTT
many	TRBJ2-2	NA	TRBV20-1	CSASPGRSNTGELFF	TGCAGTGCTAGCCCAGGGCGTTCGAACACCGGGGAGCTGTTTTTT
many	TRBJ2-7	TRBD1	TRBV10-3	CAITGDRGREQYF	TGTGCCATCACCGGGGACAGGGGGCGCGAGCAGTACTTC
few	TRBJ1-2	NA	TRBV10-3	CASIIAPRGLGGYTF	TGTGCCTCCATCATAGCCCCCAGGGGTTTGGGTGGCTACACCTTC
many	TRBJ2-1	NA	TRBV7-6	CASSLEDEQFF	TGTGCCAGCAGCTTAGAGGATGAGCAGTTCTTC
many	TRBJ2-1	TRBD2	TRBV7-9	CASSRLAGGYNEQFF	TGTGCCAGCAGCAGACTAGCGGGAGGGTACAATGAGCAGTTCTTC
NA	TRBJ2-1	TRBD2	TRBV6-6	CASVASGRAGYNEQFF	TGTGCCAGCGTGGCTAGCGGGAGGGCAGGGTACAATGAGCAGTTCTTC
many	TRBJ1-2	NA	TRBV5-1	CASSEGTDGYTF	TGCGCCAGCAGCGAAGGGACGGATGGCTACACCTTC
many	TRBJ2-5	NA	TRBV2	CASIGRSETQYF	TGTGCCAGCATAGGGCGGTCAGAGACCCAGTACTTC
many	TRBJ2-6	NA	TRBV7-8	CASSPPGANVLTF	TGTGCCAGCAGCCCCCCTGGGGCCAACGTCCTGACTTTC
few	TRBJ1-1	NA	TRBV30	CAWSDGNTEAFF	TGTGCCTGGAGTGACGGGAACACTGAAGCTTTCTTT
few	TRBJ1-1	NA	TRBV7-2	CASSFPGGQRAFF	TGTGCCAGCAGCTTCCCGGGGGGGCAGAGGGCTTTCTTT
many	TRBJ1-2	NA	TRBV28	CASRTGDYGYTF	TGTGCCAGCAGGACGGGGGATTATGGCTACACCTTC
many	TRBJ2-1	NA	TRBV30	CAWGHGLEQFF	TGTGCCTGGGGACACGGTCTTGAGCAGTTCTTC
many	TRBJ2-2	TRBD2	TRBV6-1	CATYPLAGNTGELFF	TGTGCCACCTACCCACTAGCGGGAAATACCGGGGAGCTGTTTTTT
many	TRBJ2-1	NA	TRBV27	CASSLLGPSSSGGLINEQFF	TGTGCCAGCAGTTTATTGGGGCCCAGTTCAAGCGGTGGGCTCATCAATGAGCAGTTCTTC
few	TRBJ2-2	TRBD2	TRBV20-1	CSASRNGRTGELFF	TGCAGTGCTAGTCGGAACGGGAGGACCGGGGAGCTGTTTTTT
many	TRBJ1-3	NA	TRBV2	CASSEGRLSGNTIYF	TGTGCCAGCAGTGAGGGACGACTCTCTGGAAACACCATATATTTT
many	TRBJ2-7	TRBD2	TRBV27	CATAGAGPYEQYF	TGTGCCACCGCGGGAGCGGGACCCTACGAGCAGTACTTC
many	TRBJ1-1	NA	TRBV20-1	CSARETVRTAEAFF	TGCAGTGCTAGGGAGACCGTCAGAACGGCTGAAGCTTTCTTT
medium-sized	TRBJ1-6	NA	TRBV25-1	CASSDEGWDSPLHF	TGTGCCAGCAGTGACGAAGGTTGGGATTCACCCCTCCACTTT
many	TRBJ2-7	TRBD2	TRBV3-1	CASSLRLADRGQYF	TGTGCCAGCAGCCTAAGACTAGCGGATCGAGGGCAGTACTTC
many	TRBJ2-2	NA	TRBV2	CASSEDQVGGELFF	TGTGCCAGCAGTGAGGATCAGGTCGGGGGGGAGCTGTTTTTT
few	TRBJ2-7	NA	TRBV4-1	CASSQDPESRDEQYF	TGCGCCAGCAGCCAAGATCCAGAGAGTCGGGACGAGCAGTACTTC
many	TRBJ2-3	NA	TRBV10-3	CAIGGPSADTQYF	TGTGCCATCGGTGGTCCATCAGCAGATACGCAGTATTTT
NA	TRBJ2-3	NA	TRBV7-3	CASSLMTTSTDTQYF	TGTGCCAGCAGCTTGATGACAACTAGCACAGATACGCAGTATTTT
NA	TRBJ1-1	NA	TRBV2	CASSGRGAGDTEAFF	TGTGCCAGCTCGGGTAGGGGGGCTGGGGACACTGAAGCTTTCTTT
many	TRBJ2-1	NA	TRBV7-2	CASSLEPLTTEQFF	TGTGCCAGCAGCTTAGAGCCCCTTACGACTGAGCAGTTCTTC
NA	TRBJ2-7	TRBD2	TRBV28	CASISGGPYEQYF	TGTGCCAGCATCTCGGGGGGGCCCTACGAGCAGTACTTC
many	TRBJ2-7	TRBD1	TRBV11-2	CASSPPGQLLNEQYF	TGTGCCAGCAGCCCACCGGGACAGCTACTAAACGAGCAGTACTTC
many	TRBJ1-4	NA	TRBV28	CASSLGGGAVNEKLFF	TGTGCCAGCAGTTTGGGGGGAGGGGCCGTCAATGAAAAACTGTTTTTT
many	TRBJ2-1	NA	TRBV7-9	CASSYTGLGQFF	TGTGCCAGCAGCTATACAGGGTTGGGGCAGTTCTTC
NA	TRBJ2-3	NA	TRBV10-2	CASSESPTSTDTQYF	TGCGCCAGCAGTGAGTCTCCGACTAGCACAGATACGCAGTATTTT
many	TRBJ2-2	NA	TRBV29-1	CSVGENTGELFF	TGCAGCGTCGGGGAGAACACCGGGGAGCTGTTTTTT
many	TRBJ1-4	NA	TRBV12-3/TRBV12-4	CASSSSGYANEKLFF	TGTGCCAGCAGTTCCTCAGGGTATGCTAATGAAAAACTGTTTTTT
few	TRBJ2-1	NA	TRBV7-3	CASNQDGSNEQFF	TGTGCCAGCAACCAAGACGGTAGTAATGAGCAGTTCTTC
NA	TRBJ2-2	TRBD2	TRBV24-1	CATSDPGLAGTGELFF	TGTGCCACCAGTGACCCTGGACTAGCGGGCACCGGGGAGCTGTTTTTT
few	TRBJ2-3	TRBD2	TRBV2	CASRGPLGTSGRRDTQYF	TGTGCCAGCAGGGGGCCACTCGGGACTAGCGGGAGGAGAGATACGCAGTATTTT
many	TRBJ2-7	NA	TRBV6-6	CASSYKGEPYEQYF	TGTGCCAGCAGTTATAAAGGGGAGCCCTACGAGCAGTACTTC